What follows is one T cell receptor beta chain and its context. Antigen specificity is unknown. These data are taken from a study of vaccination effects on CD4 cells after COVID-19. Study-wide findings and caveats: Of the vaccine-induced clones from healthy vaccinees, merely 1 of 255 recognized common cold coronaviruses as well. Few convalescent patients, and no early post-infection timepoints, were available to the study.

Germline CDR1 and CDR2: SGHNT and YYREEE (reference sequence). The CDR3 spans 14 residues. Trimming removed 1 base at V and 0 bases at J, with 7 bases between. Clones were sequenced by immunoSEQ multiplex PCR, and TCRdb holds only the in-frame ones, with some missing. Of under 50,000 clones listed, 65% to 80% are singletons. The authors isolated CD4+ T cells after 10 days of culture. Vaccinated recipients, who were negative for nucleocapsid antibodies, had no history of SARS-CoV-2 infection. Fresh IL-2-containing medium replaced half the medium on days 3 and 7. V gene TRBV5-4 combines with J gene TRBJ1-2, with D unresolved. Sequenced here: CD4+ T cells from PBMCs cultured without peptide, sampled before COVID-19 vaccination. This TCR came from a human donor who received a COVID-19 vaccine. For the CDR3, the DNA is TGTGCCAGCAGCTTGATTCAGACTAACTATGGCTACACCTTC. Encoded protein: CASSLIQTNYGYTF. Full variable domain (remainder filled in from reference TRBV5-4 and TRBJ1-2): ETGVTQSPTHLIKTRGQQVTLRCSSQSGHNTVSWYQQALGQGPQFIFQYYREEENGRGNFPPRFSGLQFPNYSSELNVNALELDDSALYLCASSLIQTNYGYTFGSGTRLTVV.